This TCR beta chain was captured by sequencing in a study of blood T cell repertoires in COVID-19 (dated by TCRdb to 2019 to 2021). Study-level background: Samples covering the acute and convalescent phases of COVID-19 were provided by collaborators in the United States, Italy and Spain. Subjects who had been exposed to COVID-19, were actively infected with it, or had recovered from it provided the deeply sampled blood TCRbeta repertoires that made up the dataset. HLA class I and class II types, where available, came from metadata supplied by the sample provider rather than from assay-based typing. A freely available public database, intended as a resource for researchers studying the immune response to SARS-CoV-2, is where the repertoires were released. The prospective study material was composed of cDNA or gDNA derived from T cells, B-cell-depleted T cells, or PBMCs. Sample metadata almost always included a de-identified subject ID, COVID-19 status, age in years and sex. Samples were obtained from the ongoing ImmuneRACE study (first 160 participants) and from about 1,300 subjects provided by 6 global collaborators. Overall study outcomes, separate from this receptor: The quantity of clinical and demographic metadata differed by source and by participant and was supplied without curation.

Note on this clone: The antigen this receptor binds is unknown. Base qualities are missing; no much larger clone stands one base away.

TCRbeta CDR3 regions were amplified from genomic DNA by means of the immunoSEQ Assay, a bias-controlled multiplex PCR. The published analysis was carried out like this. Nucleated cell counts per sample were estimated from amplification of reference gene primers within the assay. To quantify the absolute abundance of each unique TCRbeta CDR3 rearrangement, sequence reads were collapsed and filtered. Productive Simpson clonality was computed per sample as the square root of Simpson's diversity index over productive rearrangements. Drawn from immuneACCESS, this table holds only the in-frame rearrangements with V and J called that TCRdb kept. Clones are partly lost; checked studies trace under half to an unresolved V gene and leave the rest unexplained. V and J calls and clone size are given by that table; D and trimming were obtained from the DNA. Recorded for this sample are about 300,000 clones; approximately 90% of them occurred a single time. The ten largest clonotypes hold 8.5% to 12% of the sample.

Participants in the prospective study were aged about 18 to 89 years, lived in more than 20 United States geographic areas, and enrolled through a virtual design. In the prospective study, cohorts were assigned on the basis of participant-reported clinical history obtained from a screening survey and a study questionnaire. For ImmuneRACE Cohort 3, a participant was defined as recovered based on two consecutive negative NP/OP PCR tests, clearance by a healthcare professional, or resolution of symptoms. Mobile phlebotomists in the prospective study collected whole blood, serum and a nasopharyngeal or oropharyngeal swab from every participant. Additional blood draws and questionnaires over an approximately two-month period could optionally be provided by prospective study participants. Before DNA extraction, prospective study blood samples were shipped either frozen or at room temperature. The specimen sequenced was PBMCs or T cells enriched from blood (not recorded which). This sequence was found in a woman between 18 and 29 years old who had recovered from COVID-19.

The CDR3 region has the sequence CASSLWSLDEKLFF. The DNA sequence is as follows: TGTGCCAGCAGTTTATGGTCTCTCGATGAAAAACTGTTTTTT. The chain was built from TRBV28 and TRBJ1-4; the D gene cannot be resolved reliably. CDR3 length: 14 amino acids, cysteine to phenylalanine. The only DNA kept is the CDR3, 42 bases in frame from the first base. V lost 0 bases and J lost 6 bases; the stretch between them is 8 bases long. From the germline V gene, CDR1 is MDHEN and CDR2 is SYDVKM.